This TCR beta chain was captured by sequencing in a study of CD8 T cells in Susac syndrome. This CDR3 is built from 14 residues. Trimming removed 3 bases from V and 10 bases from J, with 13 bases in between. The germline V gene encodes CDR1 MNHEY and CDR2 SMNVEV (reference sequence). This clonotype was detected only once. Sequencing targeted TCR beta in blood CD8+ and CD4+ T cells. The CD8+ and CD4+ T cells were isolated magnetically using a negative isolation approach, whereas the TEMRA cells were enriched by FACS. The RNA, roughly 0.45 to 1 ug, was put through reverse transcription using random hexamers. The method of amplification for TCR beta CDR3 was immunoSEQ multiplex PCR, covering 54 Vbeta and 13 Jbeta. Each CDR3 protein gets one entry after TCRdb re-called the immunoSEQ multiplex PCR reads with MiXCR. Of tens of thousands of distinct CDR3 sequences listed, 90% to 95% were seen once; the top ten hold about 0.21%.

Sequences were obtained from CD8+ T cells from PBMCs. The V gene is TRBV27, the J gene TRBJ1-6, with D perhaps matching TRBD1 (5 bases). The sequence derives from a human donor in good health. CDR3 DNA sequence: TGTGCCAGCAGTTTGGCGGGCGGGGACTCACCCCTCCACTTT. Translated, it gives CASSLAGGDSPLHF.